This T cell receptor beta chain was sequenced for a study of vaccination and CD4 T cells after COVID-19. On the study more broadly: Each participant underwent a two-dose regimen of either the BNT162b2 or the mRNA-1273 vaccine.

There are 15 residues in the CDR3. Per germline, CDR1 MDHEN and CDR2 SYDVKM. V dropped 5 bases and J dropped 1 base, with 15 bases sitting between them. The treatment denotes: roughly 11-day PBMC culture with coronavirus spike peptide pools or control peptides (ViraFEST assay). Following culture for about eleven days, CD4+ T cells were isolated by negative selection. Sequenced with the Oncomine TCR Beta short-read assay was DNA taken from cultured CD4+ T cells. In this case, cultured CD4+ T cells provided the extracted genomic DNA. MiXCR, run by TCRdb on the PCR reads, gives a single entry per CDR3 protein. The table lists 15,000 to 25,000 distinct CDR3 sequences, around 43% of them singletons, with about 4% in the top ten. About this clonotype itself: Its specificity is unknown.

This material consisted of CD4+ T cells from blood, cultured in vitro, taken before SARS-CoV-2 vaccination. The sequence was obtained from a human donor who had recovered from COVID-19. The chain joins TRBV28 to TRBJ2-7; perhaps TRBD1 as D (5 bases). CDR3 bases: TGTGCCAGCAGTCCCTCTGGCCAGGGATCCTACGAGCAGTACTTC. Amino acids: CASSPSGQGSYEQYF.